A single sample is the source of the 26 T cell receptor beta chains below, sequenced in a study of blood T cell repertoires in COVID-19. TCRdb's table, derived via immunoSEQ multiplex PCR, lists solely in-frame clones and lacks some. The sample consists of roughly 240,000 clones, roughly 82% of them appearing once. The sequenced sample consisted of PBMCs or T cells enriched from blood (not recorded which). The receptors were gathered from a woman aged 50 to 60 who had recovered from COVID-19.

This clone appeared a few times. V and J are TRBV7-3 and TRBJ1-2, with 7 bases identical to TRBD1. CDR1 is SGHTA, CDR2 FQGTGA, per germline. The CDR3 is 14 amino acids. The junction had 0 bases not matched to a gene; V was cut back by 2 bases and J by 0 bases. CDR3 DNA sequence: TGTGCCAGCAGCTTAGGACAGGCTAACTATGGCTACACCTTC. Its protein is CASSLGQANYGYTF. The variable domain in full, with the rest retrieved from reference TRBV7-3 and TRBJ1-2, is GAGVSQTPSNKVTEKGKYVELRCDPISGHTALYWYRQSLGQGPEFLIYFQGTGAADDSGLPNDRFFAVRPEGSVSTLKIQRTERGDSAVYLCASSLGQANYGYTFGSGTRLTVV.

The chain links TRBV20-1 to TRBJ1-4; D call uncertain. Per the germline V gene, CDR1 is DFQATT and CDR2 is SNEGSKA (reference sequence). V dropped 5 bases and J dropped 8 bases, with 9 bases sitting between them. The CDR3 length is 11 residues. The DNA for the CDR3 is TGCAGTGCTGGGAGGGTAGAAAAACTGTTTTTT. This codes for CSAGRVEKLFF.

This chain links TRBV7-6 with TRBJ2-3; 10 bases fit TRBD2. The CDR3 sequence is 16 residues long. From germline, CDR1 is SGHVS and CDR2 FNYEAQ. Trimming took 1 base from V and 3 from J; bases not matched to a gene: 4. The CDR3 DNA reads as TGTGCCAGCAGCTTAGGACCTAGCGGGAGTACAGATACGCAGTATTTT. Translated: CASSLGPSGSTDTQYF.

This clone occurred a few times. V gene TRBV2 combines with J gene TRBJ2-7; D uncertain. The CDR3 extends over 11 amino acids. V was cut by 6 bases and J by 6 bases, with 9 bases left in between. The germline V gene has CDR1 SNHLY and CDR2 FYNNEI. In DNA form, the CDR3 reads TGTGCCAGCAGCCAATACAGCGAGCAGTACTTC. It yields the protein CASSQYSEQYF. Full variable domain (missing parts from reference TRBV2 and TRBJ2-7): EPEVTQTPSHQVTQMGQEVILRCVPISNHLYFYWYRQILGQKVEFLVSFYNNEISEKSEIFDDQFSVERPDGSNFTLKIRSTKLEDSAMYFCASSQYSEQYFGPGTRLTVT.

The count of this clone is one. The chain combines TRBV27 with TRBJ1-2, with D possibly TRBD1 on 6 matching bases. V was shortened by 4 bases and J by 8 bases, with 14 bases between the two germline ends. Germline lookup yields CDR1 MNHEY and CDR2 SMNVEV (reference sequence). CDR3 length equals 13 residues. CDR3 region: CASSSQGNGGYTF. The CDR3 bases are TGTGCCAGCAGTTCTCAGGGGAATGGGGGCTACACCTTC.

V and J are TRBV3-1 (or the pseudogene TRBV3-2) and TRBJ2-1; TRBD2 is a possible D gene (6 bases). The CDR3 is made up of 16 amino acids. V lost 4 bases and J lost 6, with 19 bases in between. The germline V gene encodes CDR1 LGHDT and CDR2 YNNKEL (reference sequence). The CDR3 region is CASSLAGTLEGNEQFF. The CDR3 DNA reads as TGTGCCAGCAGCCTCGCGGGGACTCTCGAAGGCAATGAGCAGTTCTTC.

J is TRBJ2-3 and V is TRBV3-1 (or the pseudogene TRBV3-2); TRBD2 matches at 10 bases. Trimming removed 0 bases from V and 0 bases from J; junction bases left unmatched: 9. This CDR3 has 19 residues. Germline CDR1 and CDR2: LGHDT and YNNKEL (reference sequence). The CDR3 DNA reads as TGTGCCAGCAGCCAAGATGGCCTAGCGGGAGTAGCTAGCACAGATACGCAGTATTTT. Residues: CASSQDGLAGVASTDTQYF.

The rearrangement links TRBV5-1 to TRBJ1-3; D remains unclear. The germline V and J ends were trimmed by 5 bases and 1 base, with 13 bases remaining between them. The CDR3 runs 15 residues. The germline V gene encodes CDR1 SGHRS and CDR2 YFSETQ. The DNA of the CDR3 is TGCGCCAGCAGTGAGGGTTTTTGGTCTGGAAACACCATATATTTT. This gives the protein CASSEGFWSGNTIYF.

This sequence joins TRBV7-8 and TRBJ1-6; weak D call: TRBD1 (6 bases). Germline assignment: CDR1 SGHVS and CDR2 FQNEAQ. V dropped 6 bases and J dropped 11 bases, with 14 bases sitting between them. The CDR3 sequence is 13 residues long. The CDR3 region has the DNA TGTGCCAGCAGACCTACACAGGGAACACCCCTCCACTTT. Translated, it gives CASRPTQGTPLHF. The full variable domain, its missing parts supplied by reference TRBV7-8 and TRBJ1-6, is GAGVSQSPRYKVAKRGQDVALRCDPISGHVSLFWYQQALGQGPEFLTYFQNEAQLDKSGLPSDRFFAERPEGSVSTLKIQRTQQEDSAVYLCASRPTQGTPLHFGNGTRLTVT.

The DNA of the CDR3 is TGTGCCAGCAGCGCGATCACCGGGGAGCTGTTTTTT. Its translation is CASSAITGELFF. The V and J genes are TRBV3-1 (or the pseudogene TRBV3-2) and TRBJ2-2, with no clear D. V lost 5 bases to trimming and J lost 4 bases, with 5 bases between them. Germline values: CDR1 LGHDT, CDR2 YNNKEL (reference sequence). This CDR3 is built from 12 residues.

This chain links TRBV11-2 with TRBJ2-7, with a weak D call TRBD2 (6 bases). V shed 6 bases and J shed 6 bases, with 15 bases lying between them. Germline V gives CDR1 SGHAT, CDR2 FQNNGV. The CDR3 sequence is 13 residues long. Written as DNA, the CDR3 is TGTGCCAGCAGTTCCCCGGAGGGCCTCGAGCAGTACTTC. Its translation: CASSSPEGLEQYF.

This chain joins TRBV9 and TRBJ2-3; 7 bases line up with TRBD2. The CDR3 is made up of 15 amino acids. The junction had 1 base not matched to a gene; V was cut back by 0 bases and J by 0 bases. CDR1 and CDR2 from the germline V gene are SGDLS and YYNGEE. CDR3 bases: TGTGCCAGCAGCGTAGCGGGGGGTAGCACAGATACGCAGTATTTT. It specifies CASSVAGGSTDTQYF.

The chain couples TRBV4-2 to TRBJ1-2; D might be TRBD1 (6 bases). V lost 2 bases to trimming and J lost 8 bases, with 18 bases between them. The CDR3 has 15 amino acids. Germline V gene lookup returns CDR1 LGHNA and CDR2 YNFKEQ. DNA of the CDR3: TGTGCCAGCAGCCAACCGGACAGTGAGGTCGGCGGCTACACCTTC. It yields the protein CASSQPDSEVGGYTF.

V and J are TRBV5-1 and TRBJ2-5, with a weak D call TRBD2 (5 bases). The V end lost 4 bases, the J end lost 0 bases, and 13 bases lay between the germline ends. Germline loops: CDR1 SGHRS, CDR2 YFSETQ. The CDR3 has 15 residues. The CDR3 protein is CASSAGLTDQETQYF. The DNA of the CDR3 is TGCGCCAGCAGCGCGGGCCTGACCGACCAAGAGACCCAGTACTTC.

Regarding this clone: Other nucleotide sequences in the sample specify the same CDR3. This chain connects TRBV18 to TRBJ1-1; 10 positions agree with TRBD1. Germline V gives CDR1 KGHSH, CDR2 LQKENI. With V trimmed by 5 bases and J by 0 bases, 3 bases remained unmatched. The CDR3 runs 15 residues. CDR3 DNA: TGTGCCAGCTCATCGGGACAGGGGATGAACACTGAAGCTTTCTTT. It codes for CASSSGQGMNTEAFF.

The rearrangement uses TRBV28 and TRBJ1-5; 10 nucleotides match TRBD1. Germline V gives CDR1 MDHEN, CDR2 SYDVKM. The CDR3 spans 16 residues. J was trimmed by 6 bases and V by 6 bases; bases with no gene match: 11. CDR3 protein: CASSLTTGGFGQPQHF. Here the CDR3 DNA reads TGTGCCAGCAGCCTGACGACAGGGGGCTTCGGTCAGCCCCAGCATTTT.

J is TRBJ1-1 and V is TRBV2, with D possibly TRBD1 on 6 matching bases. This CDR3 spans 14 amino acids. The V gene's germline CDR1 is SNHLY and CDR2 FYNNEI. Trimming pared 1 base from V and 7 bases from J, leaving 13 bases between. The CDR3 is CASSEVGRGGEAFF. DNA for the CDR3: TGTGCCAGCAGTGAAGTAGGGAGGGGGGGTGAAGCTTTCTTT.

This clone was counted a few times. This chain connects TRBV5-6 to TRBJ1-4, with a tentative D call TRBD1 (5 bases). Trimming shortened V by 0 bases and J by 8 bases, and 11 bases separated the two germline ends. The CDR3 is made up of 14 amino acids. The germline gives CDR1 SGHDT, CDR2 YYEEEE. The CDR3 DNA follows: TGTGCCAGCAGCTTGGAGGGTTCAGGGGAAAAACTGTTTTTT. This encodes CASSLEGSGEKLFF.

The chain recombines TRBV7-9 with TRBJ2-7; 8 bases match TRBD2. CDR1 and CDR2 (germline): SEHNR, FQNEAQ (reference sequence). The CDR3 has 16 amino acids. The V and J ends lost 1 base and 0 bases, in that order; junction bases with no gene match: 5. In DNA, the CDR3 is TGTGCCAGCAGCTTAGAACCGGGACTAGGCTCCTACGAGCAGTACTTC. Protein product: CASSLEPGLGSYEQYF.

The V and J genes are TRBV6-2 or TRBV6-3 and TRBJ1-5; 10 bases agree with TRBD1. The CDR3 totals 15 residues. Unmatched junction bases numbered 6, after V lost 5 bases and J lost 5 bases. Germline V gene sequence: CDR1 MNHEY, CDR2 SVGEGT. CDR3 loop: CASSRDRGGHQPQHF. The DNA of the CDR3 is TGTGCCAGCAGTAGGGACAGGGGAGGTCATCAGCCCCAGCATTTT.

The chain combines TRBV9 with TRBJ2-7, with D maybe TRBD1 (6 bases). The V and J ends lost 4 bases and 6 bases respectively, with 20 bases between them. In germline, CDR1 is SGDLS, CDR2 YYNGEE. CDR3 length: 15 residues. The CDR3 region is CASSRLRGGTGEQYF. The CDR3, as DNA: TGTGCCAGCAGCCGCCTCAGGGGCGGTACGGGCGAGCAGTACTTC.

The CDR3 DNA is TGTGCCAGCAGGTCTGAACAGGGGAGTAATTCACCCCTCCACTTT. It specifies CASRSEQGSNSPLHF. The gene calls are TRBV5-4 and TRBJ1-6; 7 bases fit TRBD1. This CDR3 has 15 amino acids. Trimming at V came to 5 bases and at J to 6 bases, leaving 8 bases not matched to a gene. The germline V gene has CDR1 SGHNT and CDR2 YYREEE (reference sequence).

This chain connects TRBV6-5 to TRBJ1-2; 8 bases agree with TRBD1. The ends lost 2 bases at V and 2 bases at J; junction bases unmatched: 4. The CDR3 extends over 15 amino acids. Germline CDR1 is MNHEY and CDR2 is SVGAGI. CDR3 residues: CASSYGRQGNYGYTF. CDR3 DNA: TGTGCCAGCAGTTACGGGAGACAGGGGAACTATGGCTACACCTTC.

This chain links TRBV10-3 with TRBJ1-2; D perhaps matches TRBD1 (5 bases). V lost 5 bases, J lost 3 bases, and 19 bases lay in between. Germline CDR1 reads ENHRY; CDR2 reads SYGVKD. The CDR3 is 16 residues long. The CDR3 loop reads CAISPVLGGRYYGYTF. The CDR3 region has the DNA TGTGCCATCAGTCCAGTCCTCGGGGGTCGATACTATGGCTACACCTTC.

J is TRBJ1-5 and V is TRBV5-1; D perhaps matches TRBD1 (6 bases). V was pared by 0 bases and J by 8 bases, with 15 bases between. The CDR3 spans 15 residues. In germline, CDR1 is SGHRS, CDR2 YFSETQ. CDR3 loop: CASSLEGHPMEPQHF. The CDR3 nucleotides read TGCGCCAGCAGCTTGGAGGGACACCCAATGGAGCCCCAGCATTTT.

This sequence joins TRBV28 and TRBJ1-2, with 7 bases that match TRBD1. This CDR3 region has 16 residues. Looked up from germline, CDR1 is MDHEN and CDR2 is SYDVKM. V shed 8 bases and J 4 bases; nucleotides not matched to a gene: 16. The DNA of the CDR3 is TGTGCCAGCCGCCTAGGTGGCCAGACAGGGCTCTATGGCTACACCTTC. This encodes CASRLGGQTGLYGYTF.